This T cell receptor (beta chain) appears in the sequencing data of a study of CD8 T cells in Susac syndrome. Random hexamers were used to reverse transcribe an amount of roughly 0.45 to 1 ug RNA. A multiplex approach, immunoSEQ multiplex PCR, amplified TCR beta CDR3 across 54 Vbeta and 13 Jbeta. TCRdb reprocessed the immunoSEQ multiplex PCR reads via MiXCR and lists one record per CDR3 protein. The table lists some 220,000 distinct CDR3 sequences, 95% of them singletons. A note on this clonotype: Antigen: not known.

TCR beta sequences were obtained from blood CD8+ and CD4+ T cells. Study results and limitations: TCR sequencing and HLA analysis covered a relatively small number of individuals.

Germline lookup yields CDR1 MNHEY and CDR2 SVGAGI. This CDR3 is 15 amino acids long. The germline V and J ends were trimmed by 6 bases and 2 bases, with 16 bases remaining between them. The origin of this receptor is a human donor with multiple sclerosis. This chain uses TRBV6-5 with TRBJ1-2; D may be TRBD1 (6 bases). Sample: CD4+ T cells from PBMCs. CDR3 protein: CASSPRTVVNYGYTF. For the CDR3, the DNA is TGTGCCAGCAGCCCCAGGACAGTAGTAAACTATGGCTACACCTTC.